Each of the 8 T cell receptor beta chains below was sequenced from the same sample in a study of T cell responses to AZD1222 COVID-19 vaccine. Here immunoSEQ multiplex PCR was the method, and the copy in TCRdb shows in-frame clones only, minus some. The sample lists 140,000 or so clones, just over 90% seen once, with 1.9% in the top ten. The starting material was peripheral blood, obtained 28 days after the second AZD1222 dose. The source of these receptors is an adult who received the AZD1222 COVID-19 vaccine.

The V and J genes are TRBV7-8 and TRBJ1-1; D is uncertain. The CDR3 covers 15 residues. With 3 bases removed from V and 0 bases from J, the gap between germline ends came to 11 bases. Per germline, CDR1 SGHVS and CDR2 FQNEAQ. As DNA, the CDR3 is TGTGCCAGCAGCTTCTCCTTTACAGTGAACACTGAAGCTTTCTTT. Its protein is CASSFSFTVNTEAFF.

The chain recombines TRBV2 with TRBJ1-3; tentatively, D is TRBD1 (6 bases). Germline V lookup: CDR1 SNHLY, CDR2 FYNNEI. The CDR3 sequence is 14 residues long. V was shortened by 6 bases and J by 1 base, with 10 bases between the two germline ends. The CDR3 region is CASRLRGSGNTIYF. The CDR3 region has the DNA TGTGCCAGCAGACTAAGGGGGTCTGGAAACACCATATATTTT.

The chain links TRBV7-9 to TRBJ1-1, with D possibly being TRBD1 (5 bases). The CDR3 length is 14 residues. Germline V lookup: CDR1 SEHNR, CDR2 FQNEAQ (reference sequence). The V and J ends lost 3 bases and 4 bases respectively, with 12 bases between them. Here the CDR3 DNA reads TGTGCCAGCAGCTTTCGCAGGGATTCCACTGAAGCTTTCTTT. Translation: CASSFRRDSTEAFF.

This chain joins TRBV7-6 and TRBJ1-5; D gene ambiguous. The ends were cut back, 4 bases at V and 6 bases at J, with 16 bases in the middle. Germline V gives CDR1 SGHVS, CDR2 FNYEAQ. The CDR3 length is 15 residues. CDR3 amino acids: CASSSLGKGGQPQHF. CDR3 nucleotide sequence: TGTGCCAGCAGCTCCCTTGGGAAGGGAGGTCAGCCCCAGCATTTT.

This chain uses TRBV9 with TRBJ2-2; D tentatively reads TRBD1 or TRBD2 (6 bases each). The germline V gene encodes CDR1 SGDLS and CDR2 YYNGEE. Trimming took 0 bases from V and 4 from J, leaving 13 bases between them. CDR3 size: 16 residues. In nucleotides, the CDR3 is TGTGCCAGCAGCGTAGGTGGGGGGCCGGGCACCGGGGAGCTGTTTTTT. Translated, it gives CASSVGGGPGTGELFF.

CDR3 coding DNA: TGTGCCAGCAGCGTAGGCGGGGGAGGAAATGAAAAACTGTTTTTT. Protein: CASSVGGGGNEKLFF. This rearrangement joins TRBV9 to TRBJ1-4; D possibly corresponds to TRBD1 (5 bases). The CDR3 covers 15 residues. With 0 bases removed from V and 5 bases from J, the gap between germline ends came to 11 bases. The V gene's germline CDR1 is SGDLS and CDR2 YYNGEE. Drawing the rest from reference TRBV9 and TRBJ1-4, the complete variable domain is DSGVTQTPKHLITATGQRVTLRCSPRSGDLSVYWYQQSLDQGLQFLIQYYNGEERAKGNILERFSAQQFPDLHSELNLSSLELGDSALYFCASSVGGGGNEKLFFGSGTQLSVL.

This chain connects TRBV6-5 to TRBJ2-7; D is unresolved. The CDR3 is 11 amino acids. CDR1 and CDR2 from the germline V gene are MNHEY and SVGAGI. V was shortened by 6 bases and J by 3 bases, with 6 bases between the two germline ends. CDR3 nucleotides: TGTGCCAGCAGCTCCATCTACGAGCAGTACTTC. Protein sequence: CASSSIYEQYF.

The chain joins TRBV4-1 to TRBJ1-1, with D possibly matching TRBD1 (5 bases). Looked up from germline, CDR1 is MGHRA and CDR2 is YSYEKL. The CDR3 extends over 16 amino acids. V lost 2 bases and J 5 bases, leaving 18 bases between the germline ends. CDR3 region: CASSQRLLSGETEAFF. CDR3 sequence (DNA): TGCGCCAGCAGCCAACGACTCCTTTCGGGGGAGACTGAAGCTTTCTTT.